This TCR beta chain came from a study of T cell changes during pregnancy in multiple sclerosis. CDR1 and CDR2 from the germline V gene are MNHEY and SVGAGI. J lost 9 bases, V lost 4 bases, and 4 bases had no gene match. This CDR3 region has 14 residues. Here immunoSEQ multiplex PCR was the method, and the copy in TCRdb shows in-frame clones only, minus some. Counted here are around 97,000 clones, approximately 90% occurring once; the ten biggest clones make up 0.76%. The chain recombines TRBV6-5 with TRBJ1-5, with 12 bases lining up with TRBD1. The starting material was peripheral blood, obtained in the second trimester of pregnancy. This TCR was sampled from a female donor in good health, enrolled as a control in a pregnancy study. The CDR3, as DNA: TGTGCCAGCAGTTCCGGGACAGGGGGCTCGCCCCAGCATTTT. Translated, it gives CASSSGTGGSPQHF.